These 13 T cell receptor beta chains share one sample of origin, sequenced in a study of cytomegalovirus exposure and HLA in healthy donors. PCR amplification relied on 60 Vbeta primers (plus 13 Jbeta primers). Assay: immunoSEQ multiplex PCR; the TCRdb copy retains only in-frame clones and omits some. In the table there are tens of thousands of clones, approximately 55% of which are singletons. The specimen was PBMCs. All receptors derive from a woman in her thirties or forties in good health and CMV-seropositive.

CDR3 sequence (DNA): TGCGCCAGCAGCTTCACTAGCGGGCAAGATACGCAGTATTTT. Amino acid sequence: CASSFTSGQDTQYF. The J gene is TRBJ2-3, the V gene TRBV5-1; 9 nucleotides line up with TRBD2. CDR3 length equals 14 residues. Trimming removed 2 bases from V and 5 bases from J; junction bases left unmatched: 3. In germline, CDR1 is SGHRS, CDR2 YFSETQ.

This clone was found a few times. The chain has TRBV6-5 and TRBJ1-2; D might be TRBD1 (6 bases). Germline V CDR1 and CDR2: MNHEY, SVGAGI. The CDR3 has 14 amino acids. V dropped 4 bases and J dropped 8 bases, with 17 bases sitting between them. CDR3 amino acids: CASSSPWLGGGYTF. CDR3 DNA: TGTGCCAGCAGTTCCCCGTGGTTAGGGGGAGGCTACACCTTC.

This chain links TRBV6-5 with TRBJ2-5; TRBD2 agrees at 7 bases. Germline V gene data show CDR1 as MNHEY and CDR2 as SVGAGI. J was trimmed by 4 bases and V by 6 bases; bases with no gene match: 11. There are 15 residues in the CDR3. The CDR3 sequence: CASRRDYRSAETQYF. The CDR3 nucleotides are TGTGCCAGCAGACGGGACTACAGGAGCGCAGAGACCCAGTACTTC.

This chain links TRBV11-2 with TRBJ1-1, with 9 bases aligning to TRBD1. Germline V CDR1 and CDR2: SGHAT, FQNNGV. V was clipped by 4 bases and J by 0 bases; unmatched bases: 3. The CDR3 is 15 amino acids. The CDR3 coding sequence is TGTGCCAGCAGCTCAGGACAGGGGTTGAACACTGAAGCTTTCTTT. Protein: CASSSGQGLNTEAFF.

This chain connects TRBV5-4 to TRBJ1-1, with a possible D match to TRBD1 (5 bases). The CDR3 runs 15 residues. In germline, CDR1 is SGHNT, CDR2 YYREEE (reference sequence). Deletions cut 4 bases from V and 3 bases from J, with 16 bases between. The CDR3: CASSDLGGGYTEAFF. The DNA of the CDR3 is TGTGCCAGCAGCGACCTCGGGGGGGGGTACACTGAAGCTTTCTTT.

V and J are TRBV2 and TRBJ2-5; TRBD2 matches at 12 bases. The V and J ends lost 6 bases and 5 bases, in that order; junction bases with no gene match: 13. The germline CDR1 and CDR2 sequences are SNHLY and FYNNEI. The CDR3 loop spans 17 amino acids. The CDR3 here is CASRGGLTSGGLETQYF. In nucleotides, the CDR3 is TGTGCCAGCAGGGGGGGGCTGACTAGCGGGGGTCTGGAGACCCAGTACTTC.

The chain combines TRBV6-5 with TRBJ2-1; 8 nucleotides agree with TRBD2. Germline CDR1 reads MNHEY; CDR2 reads SVGAGI. Germline trimming cut 7 bases from V and 1 base from J; bases unmatched to any gene: 3. This CDR3 is built from 14 residues. Written as DNA, the CDR3 is TGTGCCAGCAAGCGGGGGACTTCCTACAATGAGCAGTTCTTC. Translating it yields CASKRGTSYNEQFF.

This clone was found a few times. The sample contains more than one DNA sequence encoding this CDR3. CDR3 nucleotides: TGTGCCAGCAGCTTCAAACCGTCTACCGGGGAGCAGTTCTTC. It codes for CASSFKPSTGEQFF. This sequence joins TRBV7-9 and TRBJ2-1; D gene ambiguous. CDR3 length: 14 residues. CDR1 is SEHNR, CDR2 FQNEAQ, per germline (reference sequence). V lost 3 bases, J lost 10 bases, and 16 bases lay in between.

A single count supports this clone. The CDR3 bases are TGTGCCAGCAGTCCCGAGGGAAGTGAGCAGTTCTTC. This translates into CASSPEGSEQFF. This chain connects TRBV27 to TRBJ2-1; possible D gene TRBD2, 5 bases. V was cut by 5 bases and J by 9 bases, with 11 bases left in between. The CDR3 loop spans 12 amino acids. The germline V gene encodes CDR1 MNHEY and CDR2 SMNVEV (reference sequence).

By sample share, this clone is medium-sized. CDR3 DNA sequence: TGTGCCAGCAGGCAGAACATGTCACCCCTCCACTTT. It encodes CASRQNMSPLHF. The J gene is TRBJ1-6, the V gene TRBV2; D not certain. CDR1 is SNHLY and CDR2 is FYNNEI in the germline V gene. V was cut by 6 bases and J by 10 bases, with 10 bases left in between. CDR3 size: 12 residues.

This clone was detected a few times. The V call is TRBV2, the J call TRBJ2-2; 7 bases line up with TRBD2. V shed 6 bases, J shed 3 bases, and the junction held 13 bases outside the gene matches. The CDR3 loop spans 17 amino acids. Looked up from germline, CDR1 is SNHLY and CDR2 is FYNNEI. CDR3 sequence reads: CASRQRGGGRDTGELFF. The CDR3 region has the DNA TGTGCCAGCAGACAGCGCGGGGGAGGGAGGGACACCGGGGAGCTGTTTTTT.

The chain recombines TRBV7-9 with TRBJ2-7; 11 bases are shared with TRBD2. The J segment lost 2 bases and the V segment lost 5 bases, leaving 2 bases of the junction unmatched. Looked up from germline, CDR1 is SEHNR and CDR2 is FQNEAQ (reference sequence). This CDR3 contains 14 residues. DNA for the CDR3: TGTGCCAGCAGCGGTAGCGGGGGGGCCTACGAGCAGTACTTC. It is translated as CASSGSGGAYEQYF.

This clone was observed a few times. The V gene is TRBV16, the J gene TRBJ2-2; the D is unclear. This CDR3 comprises 12 residues. The ends were cut back, 5 bases at V and 3 bases at J, with 4 bases in the middle. CDR1 and CDR2 from the germline V gene are KGHSY and FQNENV. CDR3 sequence reads: CASSVYTGELFF. CDR3 DNA sequence: TGTGCCAGCAGCGTCTACACCGGGGAGCTGTTTTTT.